These T cell receptor beta chains were read from a single sample in a study of blood T cell repertoires in COVID-19. The data were produced by immunoSEQ multiplex PCR, yet TCRdb's version contains in-frame clones alone and is incomplete. The sample carries 250,000 or so clones, less than 90% recorded once. The sample taken for sequencing was peripheral blood. Receptors originate from a man aged 55 to 70 with acute or convalescent COVID-19. Both conserved end residues are part of each CDR3. Fields, in order: J gene, V gene, D gene, clone size, CDR3 protein, CDR3 DNA. The D gene is left open where the match is weak. Expanded clones get a size class; other rows say once, few or many, or leave the size out.

J: TRBJ1-1
V: TRBV19
D: NA
size: NA
CDR3: CASSIYGGTTEAFF
DNA: TGTGCCAGTAGTATCTATGGGGGGACCACTGAAGCTTTCTTT

J: TRBJ2-5
V: TRBV30
D: TRBD1
size: NA
CDR3: CAWIPILGTGEETQYF
DNA: TGTGCCTGGATCCCCATATTGGGGACAGGGGAAGAGACCCAGTACTTC

J: TRBJ1-1
V: TRBV6-5
D: TRBD1
size: few
CDR3: CASSYDRGLNTEAFF
DNA: TGTGCCAGCAGTTACGACAGGGGGCTGAACACTGAAGCTTTCTTT

J: TRBJ1-5
V: TRBV30
D: TRBD1
size: once
CDR3: CAWSRDRSNQPQHF
DNA: TGTGCCTGGAGTAGGGACAGGAGTAATCAGCCCCAGCATTTT

J: TRBJ2-2
V: TRBV9
D: NA
size: NA
CDR3: CASSVMRGVGELFF
DNA: TGTGCCAGCAGCGTAATGCGTGGAGTCGGGGAGCTGTTTTTT

J: TRBJ2-2
V: TRBV7-2
D: NA
size: NA
CDR3: CASSLGPGSGELFF
DNA: TGTGCCAGCAGCTTAGGGCCGGGATCCGGGGAGCTGTTTTTT

J: TRBJ1-2
V: TRBV6-5
D: NA
size: NA
CDR3: CASSYTTANYGYTF
DNA: TGTGCCAGCAGTTACACGACAGCTAACTATGGCTACACCTTC

J: TRBJ2-1
V: TRBV7-6
D: TRBD2
size: NA
CDR3: CASSLGIAGSSYNEQFF
DNA: TGTGCCAGCAGCTTAGGGATAGCGGGGAGCTCCTACAATGAGCAGTTCTTC

J: TRBJ2-7
V: TRBV28
D: TRBD2
size: NA
CDR3: CASREGSSYEQYF
DNA: TGTGCCAGCCGGGAGGGGAGCTCCTACGAGCAGTACTTC

J: TRBJ1-2
V: TRBV6-1
D: NA
size: NA
CDR3: CASSAAQGNYGYTF
DNA: TGTGCCAGCAGTGCAGCGCAGGGTAACTATGGCTACACCTTC

J: TRBJ1-1
V: TRBV6-2/TRBV6-3
D: TRBD1
size: NA
CDR3: CASSFGQGAEAFF
DNA: TGTGCCAGCAGCTTCGGACAGGGGGCTGAAGCTTTCTTT

J: TRBJ2-3
V: TRBV7-9
D: NA
size: NA
CDR3: CASSRSVDTQYF
DNA: TGTGCCAGCAGTCGGAGCGTAGATACGCAGTATTTT

J: TRBJ1-4
V: TRBV18
D: TRBD1
size: NA
CDR3: CASSRQGREKLFF
DNA: TGTGCCAGCTCTCGACAGGGGAGAGAAAAACTGTTTTTT

J: TRBJ2-1
V: TRBV5-1
D: NA
size: NA
CDR3: CASSLGASSNEQFF
DNA: TGCGCCAGCAGCTTGGGGGCTAGCTCTAATGAGCAGTTCTTC

J: TRBJ2-7
V: TRBV23-1
D: TRBD2
size: NA
CDR3: CASSQGFLAGALFPPRPYEQYF
DNA: TGCGCCAGCAGTCAGGGATTTCTAGCGGGAGCCCTCTTCCCACCCCGCCCCTACGAGCAGTACTTC

J: TRBJ2-7
V: TRBV28
D: TRBD2
size: NA
CDR3: CASSLYSGSPSYEQYF
DNA: TGTGCCAGCAGCCTTTATAGCGGGAGCCCCTCCTACGAGCAGTACTTC

J: TRBJ1-1
V: TRBV19
D: NA
size: NA
CDR3: CASSMVWQRNTEAFF
DNA: TGTGCCAGTAGTATGGTATGGCAGCGGAACACTGAAGCTTTCTTT

J: TRBJ2-3
V: TRBV5-1
D: TRBD1
size: NA
CDR3: CASSLAGTGGSDTQYF
DNA: TGCGCCAGCAGCTTGGCCGGGACAGGGGGATCAGATACGCAGTATTTT

J: TRBJ2-2
V: TRBV6-4
D: NA
size: NA
CDR3: CASSDSGLELFF
DNA: TGTGCCAGCAGTGATAGCGGACTGGAGCTGTTTTTT

J: TRBJ2-5
V: TRBV7-2
D: NA
size: few
CDR3: CASSLSRAQETQYF
DNA: TGTGCCAGCAGCTTATCCAGGGCCCAAGAGACCCAGTACTTC

J: TRBJ2-1
V: TRBV30
D: NA
size: NA
CDR3: CAWRGGGGPYNEQFF
DNA: TGTGCCTGGAGAGGAGGCGGGGGCCCCTACAATGAGCAGTTCTTC

J: TRBJ2-3
V: TRBV9
D: TRBD2
size: NA
CDR3: CASSPPGGGALDTQYF
DNA: TGTGCCAGCAGCCCGCCCGGCGGGGGGGCCTTAGATACGCAGTATTTT

J: TRBJ1-1
V: TRBV2
D: TRBD1
size: NA
CDR3: CASTRQGMNTEAFF
DNA: TGTGCCAGCACAAGACAGGGAATGAACACTGAAGCTTTCTTT

J: TRBJ2-5
V: TRBV5-8
D: NA
size: NA
CDR3: CASSLAGAGETQYF
DNA: TGTGCCAGCAGCTTGGCAGGGGCAGGAGAGACCCAGTACTTC

J: TRBJ2-3
V: TRBV19
D: NA
size: NA
CDR3: CASSPVSGTDTQYF
DNA: TGTGCCAGTAGTCCGGTTAGCGGCACAGATACGCAGTATTTT

J: TRBJ2-7
V: TRBV6-5
D: NA
size: NA
CDR3: CASSMQGGYEQYF
DNA: TGTGCCAGCAGTATGCAGGGGGGCTACGAGCAGTACTTC

J: TRBJ1-6
V: TRBV5-6
D: NA
size: NA
CDR3: CASSLGTAQNSPLHF
DNA: TGTGCCAGCAGCTTGGGGACTGCTCAGAATTCACCCCTCCACTTT

J: TRBJ2-3
V: TRBV10-1
D: NA
size: NA
CDR3: CASSEIVGAVDPDTQYF
DNA: TGCGCCAGCAGTGAGATCGTGGGGGCCGTGGACCCAGATACGCAGTATTTT

J: TRBJ1-1
V: TRBV5-4
D: TRBD1
size: NA
CDR3: CASSLVGQMNTEAFF
DNA: TGTGCCAGCAGCTTGGTGGGACAGATGAACACTGAAGCTTTCTTT

J: TRBJ1-5
V: TRBV19
D: NA
size: once
CDR3: CASSPTGSNQPQHF
DNA: TGTGCCAGTTCTCCAACAGGGAGCAATCAGCCCCAGCATTTT

J: TRBJ2-3
V: TRBV5-1
D: TRBD1
size: NA
CDR3: CASSSRQGVADTQYF
DNA: TGCGCCAGCAGCTCCAGACAGGGTGTCGCAGATACGCAGTATTTT

J: TRBJ1-4
V: TRBV6-4
D: TRBD1
size: NA
CDR3: CASSPPLTGGEEKLFF
DNA: TGTGCCAGCAGCCCACCACTAACAGGGGGGGAAGAAAAACTGTTTTTT

J: TRBJ2-4
V: TRBV4-3
D: TRBD1
size: once
CDR3: CASSQDPTGAQRAKNIQYF
DNA: TGCGCCAGCAGCCAAGATCCGACAGGGGCCCAACGAGCCAAAAACATTCAGTACTTC

J: TRBJ2-1
V: TRBV28
D: NA
size: NA
CDR3: CASSIVVDEQFF
DNA: TGTGCCAGCAGCATAGTTGTGGATGAGCAGTTCTTC

J: TRBJ1-3
V: TRBV5-4
D: NA
size: NA
CDR3: CATHPGPGNTIYF
DNA: TGTGCCACCCATCCTGGGCCTGGAAACACCATATATTTT

J: TRBJ2-7
V: TRBV4-1
D: NA
size: NA
CDR3: CASSQDQTGSSYEQYF
DNA: TGCGCCAGCAGCCAAGATCAGACGGGTTCCTCCTACGAGCAGTACTTC

J: TRBJ1-5
V: TRBV19
D: TRBD1
size: NA
CDR3: CASSPDGTGIYQPQHF
DNA: TGTGCCAGTAGTCCGGACGGGACAGGGATTTATCAGCCCCAGCATTTT

J: TRBJ2-7
V: TRBV4-2
D: TRBD2
size: few
CDR3: CASSQESLAGYEQYF
DNA: TGTGCCAGCAGCCAAGAAAGTCTAGCGGGATACGAGCAGTACTTC

J: TRBJ2-5
V: TRBV5-1
D: NA
size: NA
CDR3: CASSRGGQRQETQYF
DNA: TGCGCCAGCAGCCGTGGTGGACAGAGACAAGAGACCCAGTACTTC

J: TRBJ2-1
V: TRBV7-9
D: TRBD2
size: NA
CDR3: CASSLSGRSWSYNEQFF
DNA: TGTGCCAGCAGCCTTAGCGGGAGATCATGGTCCTACAATGAGCAGTTCTTC

J: TRBJ2-2
V: TRBV24-1
D: NA
size: NA
CDR3: CATSGGQYTGELFF
DNA: TGTGCCACCAGTGGTGGACAGTACACCGGGGAGCTGTTTTTT

J: TRBJ2-1
V: TRBV7-3
D: TRBD2
size: many
CDR3: CASSLNREGLHEQFF
DNA: TGTGCCAGCAGCTTAAACCGGGAGGGCCTTCATGAGCAGTTCTTC

J: TRBJ2-1
V: TRBV6-5
D: TRBD2
size: once
CDR3: CASQRLAVSYNEQFF
DNA: TGTGCCAGCCAAAGGCTAGCGGTCTCCTACAATGAGCAGTTCTTC

J: TRBJ1-4
V: TRBV4-3
D: TRBD1
size: NA
CDR3: CASSLQGAGEKLFF
DNA: TGCGCCAGCAGCCTACAGGGGGCTGGGGAAAAACTGTTTTTT

J: TRBJ1-5
V: TRBV4-2
D: TRBD1
size: NA
CDR3: CASSQDPGQVGQPQHF
DNA: TGTGCCAGCAGCCAAGATCCGGGACAGGTAGGCCAGCCCCAGCATTTT

J: TRBJ2-2
V: TRBV6-2/TRBV6-3
D: TRBD1
size: NA
CDR3: CASSDRAGDTGELFF
DNA: TGTGCCAGCAGCGACAGGGCCGGAGACACCGGGGAGCTGTTTTTT

J: TRBJ2-5
V: TRBV5-8
D: TRBD1
size: NA
CDR3: CASTKDRGRGETQYF
DNA: TGTGCCAGCACCAAAGACAGGGGCCGAGGAGAGACCCAGTACTTC

J: TRBJ1-2
V: TRBV7-2
D: NA
size: NA
CDR3: CASSDQRGNQYGYTF
DNA: TGTGCCAGCAGCGACCAGCGGGGCAACCAATATGGCTACACCTTC

J: TRBJ2-1
V: TRBV7-9
D: TRBD2
size: NA
CDR3: CASSLQRTSGRGNEQFF
DNA: TGTGCCAGCAGCTTACAAAGGACTAGCGGGAGGGGGAATGAGCAGTTCTTC

J: TRBJ1-2
V: TRBV28
D: NA
size: NA
CDR3: CASNYPSGPREGYTF
DNA: TGTGCCAGTAATTATCCCTCGGGCCCAAGGGAGGGCTACACCTTC

J: TRBJ1-1
V: TRBV9
D: NA
size: NA
CDR3: CASSPVGGMNTEAFF
DNA: TGTGCCAGCAGCCCGGTGGGGGGGATGAACACTGAAGCTTTCTTT

J: TRBJ2-7
V: TRBV11-3
D: NA
size: NA
CDR3: CASSLGTGEYEQYF
DNA: TGTGCCAGCAGCTTGGGGACGGGGGAGTACGAGCAGTACTTC

J: TRBJ1-2
V: TRBV28
D: NA
size: NA
CDR3: CASGRGYGYTF
DNA: TGTGCCAGCGGGAGAGGCTATGGCTACACCTTC

J: TRBJ1-5
V: TRBV27
D: NA
size: NA
CDR3: CASSSLGEDQPQHF
DNA: TGTGCCAGCAGTTCGTTAGGGGAAGATCAGCCCCAGCATTTT

J: TRBJ2-5
V: TRBV15
D: NA
size: NA
CDR3: CATSTQKTQYF
DNA: TGTGCCACTAGCACCCAAAAGACCCAGTACTTC

J: TRBJ2-1
V: TRBV21-1
D: NA
size: NA
CDR3: CASSHIRDREGNEQFF
DNA: TGTGCCAGCAGCCACATCCGGGACAGGGAAGGGAATGAGCAGTTCTTC

J: TRBJ2-7
V: TRBV27
D: TRBD1
size: NA
CDR3: CASSLSRGTYEQYF
DNA: TGTGCCAGCAGTTTATCCAGGGGGACCTACGAGCAGTACTTC

J: TRBJ1-4
V: TRBV2
D: TRBD1
size: NA
CDR3: CASSGTGSEKLFF
DNA: TGTGCCAGCAGTGGGACAGGGAGTGAAAAACTGTTTTTT